This entry describes one T cell receptor beta chain. Its specificity is unknown. The data belong to a study of molecular identifiers for immune sequencing clone quantification. Study-level findings and limits: One cell's worth of spiked Jurkat TCR RNA was reportedly detectable among one million naive cells.

Naive CD8 libraries were made from roughly 20,000 to 1,000,000 sorted cells, and they used 10%, 30% or 50% RNA. Naive CD8 T cells were picked out by sorting for CD8+CD4-CCR7+CD45RA+. TCRdb reanalysed the PCR reads using MiXCR and keeps one entry per CDR3 protein. Among about 640,000 distinct CDR3 sequences listed, 15% to 20% were seen once. The sequence was obtained from a human donor in good health. Some libraries in this study had Jurkat cell RNA spiked in. The sample comprised naive CD8+ T cells from blood, with Jurkat cell RNA spiked in. Subset specified: FACS-sorted CD8+CD4-CCR7+CD45RA+ naive T cells.

In DNA form, the CDR3 reads TGTGCCAGCAGCCCAGCCAGTAACGAGCAGTACTTC. Translated, it gives CASSPASNEQYF. The gene calls are TRBV12-3 or TRBV12-4 and TRBJ2-7, with D unclear. This CDR3 region has 12 residues. V was cut by 6 bases and J by 5 bases, with 11 bases left in between.